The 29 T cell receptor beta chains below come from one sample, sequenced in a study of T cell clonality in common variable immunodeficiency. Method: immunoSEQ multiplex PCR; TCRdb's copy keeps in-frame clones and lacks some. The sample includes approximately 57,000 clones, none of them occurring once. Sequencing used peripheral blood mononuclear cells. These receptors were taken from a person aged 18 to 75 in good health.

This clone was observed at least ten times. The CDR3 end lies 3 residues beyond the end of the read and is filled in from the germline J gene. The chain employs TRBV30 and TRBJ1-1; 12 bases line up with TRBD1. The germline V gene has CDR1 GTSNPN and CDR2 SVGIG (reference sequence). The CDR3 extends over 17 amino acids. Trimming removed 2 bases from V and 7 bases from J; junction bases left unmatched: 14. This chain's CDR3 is CAWSSWGGTGGYIEAFF. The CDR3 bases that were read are TGTGCCTGGAGTTCTTGGGGGGGGACAGGGGGCTACATTGAA.

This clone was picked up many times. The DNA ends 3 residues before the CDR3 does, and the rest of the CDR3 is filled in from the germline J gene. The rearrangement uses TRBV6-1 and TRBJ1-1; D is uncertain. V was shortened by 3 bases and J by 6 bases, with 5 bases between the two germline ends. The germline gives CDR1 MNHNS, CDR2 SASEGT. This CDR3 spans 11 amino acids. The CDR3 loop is CASSEYSEAFF. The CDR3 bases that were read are TGTGCCAGCAGTGAGTACTCTGAA.

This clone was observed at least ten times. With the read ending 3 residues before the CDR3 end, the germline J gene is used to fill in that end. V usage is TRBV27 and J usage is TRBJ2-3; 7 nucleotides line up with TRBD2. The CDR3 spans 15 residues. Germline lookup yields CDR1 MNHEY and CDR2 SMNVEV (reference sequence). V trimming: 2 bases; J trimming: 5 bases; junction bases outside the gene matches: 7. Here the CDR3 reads CASSLLGTTRDTQYF. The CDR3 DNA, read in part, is TGTGCCAGCAGTTTACTTGGGACTACAAGAGATACG.

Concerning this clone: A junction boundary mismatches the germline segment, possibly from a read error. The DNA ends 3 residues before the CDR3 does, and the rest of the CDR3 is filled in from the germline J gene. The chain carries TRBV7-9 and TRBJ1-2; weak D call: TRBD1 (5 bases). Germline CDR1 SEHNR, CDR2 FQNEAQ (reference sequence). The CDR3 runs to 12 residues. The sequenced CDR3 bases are TGTTCCAGCAGCGAGGGGAACTATGGC. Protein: CSSSEGNYG. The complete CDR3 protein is CSSSEGNYGYTF.

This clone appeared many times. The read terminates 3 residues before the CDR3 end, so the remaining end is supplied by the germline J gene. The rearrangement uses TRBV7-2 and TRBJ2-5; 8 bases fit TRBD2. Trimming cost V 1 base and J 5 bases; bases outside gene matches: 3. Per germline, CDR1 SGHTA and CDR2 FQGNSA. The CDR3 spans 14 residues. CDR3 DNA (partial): TGTGCCAGCAGCTTAGGCGGGGGGTGGGAGACC. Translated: CASSLGGGWET. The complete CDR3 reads CASSLGGGWETQYF.

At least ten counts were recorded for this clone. The CDR3 protein is CASSRRGDLTDTQYF. CDR3 DNA (partial): TGTGCCAGTTCTCGTCGGGGGGACCTCACAGATACG. The chain employs TRBV19 and TRBJ2-3; 7 bases align to TRBD2. The read ends 3 residues shy of where the CDR3 ends; the end is completed using the germline J gene. Trimming removed 8 bases from V and 2 bases from J; junction bases left unmatched: 10. Germline loops: CDR1 LNHDA, CDR2 SQIVND (reference sequence). This CDR3 has 15 residues.

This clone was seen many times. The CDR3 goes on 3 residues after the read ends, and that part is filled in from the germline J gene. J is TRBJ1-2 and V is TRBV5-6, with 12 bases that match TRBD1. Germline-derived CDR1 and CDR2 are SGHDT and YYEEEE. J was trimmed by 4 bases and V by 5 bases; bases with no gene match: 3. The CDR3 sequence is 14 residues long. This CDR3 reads CASSGTGGGYGYTF. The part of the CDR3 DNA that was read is TGTGCCAGCAGTGGGACAGGGGGCGGCTATGGC.

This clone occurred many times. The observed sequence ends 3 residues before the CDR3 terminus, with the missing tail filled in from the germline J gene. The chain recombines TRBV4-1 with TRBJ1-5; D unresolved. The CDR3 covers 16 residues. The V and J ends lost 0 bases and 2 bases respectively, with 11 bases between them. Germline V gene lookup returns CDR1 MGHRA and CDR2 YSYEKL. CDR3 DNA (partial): TGCGCCAGCAGCCAAGACCCAGGTGGAGGCAATCAGCCC. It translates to CASSQDPGGGNQP. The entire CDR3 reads CASSQDPGGGNQPQHF.

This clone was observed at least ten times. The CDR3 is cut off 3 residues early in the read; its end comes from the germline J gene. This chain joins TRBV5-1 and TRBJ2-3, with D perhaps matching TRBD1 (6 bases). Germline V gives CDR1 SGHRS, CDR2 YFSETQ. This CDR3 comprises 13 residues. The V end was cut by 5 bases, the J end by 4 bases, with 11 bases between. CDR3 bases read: TGCGCCAGCAGGAGAGGGGGACCAGATACG. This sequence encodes CASRRGGPDT. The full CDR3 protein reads CASRRGGPDTQYF.

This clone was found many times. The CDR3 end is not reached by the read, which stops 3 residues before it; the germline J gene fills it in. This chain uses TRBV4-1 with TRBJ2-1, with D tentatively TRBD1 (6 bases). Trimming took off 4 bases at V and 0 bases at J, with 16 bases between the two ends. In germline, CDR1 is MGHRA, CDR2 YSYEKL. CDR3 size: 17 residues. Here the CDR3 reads CASSRKAGDTSYNEQFF. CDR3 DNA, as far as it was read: TGCGCCAGCAGCCGCAAGGCCGGGGACACCTCCTACAATGAG.

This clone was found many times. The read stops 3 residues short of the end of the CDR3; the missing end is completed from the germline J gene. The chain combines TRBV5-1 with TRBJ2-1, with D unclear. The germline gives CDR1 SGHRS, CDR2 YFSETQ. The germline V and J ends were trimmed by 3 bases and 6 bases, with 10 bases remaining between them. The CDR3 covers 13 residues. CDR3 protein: CASSSLLFNEQFF. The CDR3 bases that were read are TGCGCCAGCAGCTCGCTACTGTTCAATGAG.

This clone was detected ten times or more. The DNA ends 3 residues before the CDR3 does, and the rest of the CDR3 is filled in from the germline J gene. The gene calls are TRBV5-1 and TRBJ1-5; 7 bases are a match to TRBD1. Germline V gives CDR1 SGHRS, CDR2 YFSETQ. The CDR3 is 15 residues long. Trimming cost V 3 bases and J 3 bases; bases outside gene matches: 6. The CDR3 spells CASSWAGGFNQPQHF. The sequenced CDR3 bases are TGCGCCAGCAGCTGGGCAGGGGGTTTCAATCAGCCC.

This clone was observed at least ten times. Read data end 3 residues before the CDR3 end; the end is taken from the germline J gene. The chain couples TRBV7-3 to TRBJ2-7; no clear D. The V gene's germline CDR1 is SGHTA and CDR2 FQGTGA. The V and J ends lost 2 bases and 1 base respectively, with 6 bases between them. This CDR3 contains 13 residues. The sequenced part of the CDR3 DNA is TGTGCCAGCAGCTTAGGCCGATCCTACGAG. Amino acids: CASSLGRSYE. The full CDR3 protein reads CASSLGRSYEQYF. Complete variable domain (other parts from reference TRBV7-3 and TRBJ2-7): GAGVSQTPSNKVTEKGKYVELRCDPISGHTALYWYRQSLGQGPEFLIYFQGTGAADDSGLPNDRFFAVRPEGSVSTLKIQRTERGDSAVYLCASSLGRSYEQYFGPGTRLTVT.

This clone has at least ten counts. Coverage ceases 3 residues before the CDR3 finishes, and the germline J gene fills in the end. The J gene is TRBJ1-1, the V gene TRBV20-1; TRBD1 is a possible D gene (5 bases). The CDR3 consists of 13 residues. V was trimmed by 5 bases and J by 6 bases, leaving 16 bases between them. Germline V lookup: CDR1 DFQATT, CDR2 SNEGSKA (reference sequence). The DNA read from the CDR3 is TGCAGTGCTCCCAACGCAGGGTTGTCTGAA. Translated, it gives CSAPNAGLSE. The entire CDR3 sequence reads CSAPNAGLSEAFF.

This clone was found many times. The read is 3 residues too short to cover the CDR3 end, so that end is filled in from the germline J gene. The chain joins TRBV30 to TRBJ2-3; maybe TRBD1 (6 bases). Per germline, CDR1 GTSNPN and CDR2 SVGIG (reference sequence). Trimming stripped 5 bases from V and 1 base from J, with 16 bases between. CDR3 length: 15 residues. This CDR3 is CAWGLENRGTDTQYF. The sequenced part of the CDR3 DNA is TGTGCCTGGGGATTGGAGAACAGGGGCACAGATACG.

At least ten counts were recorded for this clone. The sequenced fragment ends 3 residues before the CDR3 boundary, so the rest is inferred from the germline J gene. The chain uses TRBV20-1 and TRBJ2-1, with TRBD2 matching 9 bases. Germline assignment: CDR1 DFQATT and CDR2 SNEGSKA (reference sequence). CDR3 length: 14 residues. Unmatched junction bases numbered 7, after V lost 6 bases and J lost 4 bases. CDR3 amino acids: CSAYSGGNYNEQFF. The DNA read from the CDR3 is TGCAGTGCGTATAGCGGGGGTAATTACAATGAG.

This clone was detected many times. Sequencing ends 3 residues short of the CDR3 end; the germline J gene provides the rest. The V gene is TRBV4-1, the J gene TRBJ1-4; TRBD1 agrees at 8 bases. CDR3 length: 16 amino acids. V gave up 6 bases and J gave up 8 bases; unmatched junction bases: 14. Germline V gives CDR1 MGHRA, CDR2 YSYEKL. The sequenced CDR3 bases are TGCGCCAGCAGACGGACAGGGCTGGGGGTGGGGGAAAAA. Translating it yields CASRRTGLGVGEK. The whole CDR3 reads CASRRTGLGVGEKLFF.

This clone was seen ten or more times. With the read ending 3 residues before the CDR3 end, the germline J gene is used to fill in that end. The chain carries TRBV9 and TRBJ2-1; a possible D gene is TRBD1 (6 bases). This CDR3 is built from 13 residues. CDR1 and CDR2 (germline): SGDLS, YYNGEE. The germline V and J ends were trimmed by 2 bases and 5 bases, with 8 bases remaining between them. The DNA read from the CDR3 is TGTGCCAGCAGCGTGGACAGCAACAATGAG. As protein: CASSVDSNNE. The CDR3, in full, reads CASSVDSNNEQFF.

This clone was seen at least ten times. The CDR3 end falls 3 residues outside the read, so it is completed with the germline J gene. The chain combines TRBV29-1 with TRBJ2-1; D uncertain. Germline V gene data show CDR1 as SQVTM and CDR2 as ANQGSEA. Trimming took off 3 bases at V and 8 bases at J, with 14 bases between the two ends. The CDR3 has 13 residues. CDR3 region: CSVEVTPGDEQFF. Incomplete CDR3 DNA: TGCAGCGTTGAGGTGACCCCGGGTGATGAG.

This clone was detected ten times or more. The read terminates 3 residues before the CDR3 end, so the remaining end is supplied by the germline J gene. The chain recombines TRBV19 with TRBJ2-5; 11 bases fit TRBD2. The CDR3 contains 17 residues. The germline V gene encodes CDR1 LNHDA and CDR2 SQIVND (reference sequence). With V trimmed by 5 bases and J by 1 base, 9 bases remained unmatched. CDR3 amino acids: CASSARLAGNLQETQYF. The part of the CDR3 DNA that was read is TGTGCCAGTAGTGCCCGACTAGCGGGGAATCTCCAAGAGACC.

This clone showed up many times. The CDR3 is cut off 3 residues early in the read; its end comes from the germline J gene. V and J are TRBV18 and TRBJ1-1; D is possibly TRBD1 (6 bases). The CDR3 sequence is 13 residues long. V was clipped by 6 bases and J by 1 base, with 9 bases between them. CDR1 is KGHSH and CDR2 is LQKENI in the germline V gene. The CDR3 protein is CASSAGQNTEAFF. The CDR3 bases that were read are TGTGCCAGCTCGGCGGGACAGAACACTGAA.

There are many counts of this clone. The covered CDR3 bases are TGTGCCAGCGCAATCCCCCGCCAGGTTGGATGTCAGCCC. Residues: CASAIPRQVGCQP. The full CDR3 reads CASAIPRQVGCQPQHF. This chain links TRBV6-9 with TRBJ1-5; no clear D gene. The CDR3 goes on 3 residues after the read ends, and that part is filled in from the germline J gene. Germline-derived CDR1 and CDR2 are MNHGY and SVAAGI. Trimming removed 8 bases from V and 6 bases from J, with 23 bases in between. The CDR3 covers 16 residues.

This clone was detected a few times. Here the CDR3 reads CSARWTSGTGYEQFF. CDR3 DNA, as far as it was read: TGCAGTGCTAGATGGACTAGCGGGACGGGCTATGAG. V is TRBV20-1 and J is TRBJ2-1; TRBD2 matches 12 bases. The read falls 3 residues short of the CDR3 end, and the missing part is taken from the germline J gene. The CDR3 totals 15 residues. With V trimmed by 2 bases and J by 8 bases, 7 bases remained unmatched. Germline CDR1 and CDR2: DFQATT and SNEGSKA (reference sequence).

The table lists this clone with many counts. CDR3 bases read: TGTGCCAGCAGGATGACAGGGCTAGTAACTGAA. This gives the protein CASRMTGLVTE. The CDR3 reads in full as CASRMTGLVTEAFF. The genes are TRBV5-4 and TRBJ1-1, with 7 bases matching TRBD1. The CDR3 is cut off 3 residues early in the read; its end comes from the germline J gene. There are 14 residues in the CDR3. Germline V gene sequence: CDR1 SGHNT, CDR2 YYREEE (reference sequence). With 5 bases clipped from V and 5 bases from J, the junction kept 9 bases outside the gene matches.

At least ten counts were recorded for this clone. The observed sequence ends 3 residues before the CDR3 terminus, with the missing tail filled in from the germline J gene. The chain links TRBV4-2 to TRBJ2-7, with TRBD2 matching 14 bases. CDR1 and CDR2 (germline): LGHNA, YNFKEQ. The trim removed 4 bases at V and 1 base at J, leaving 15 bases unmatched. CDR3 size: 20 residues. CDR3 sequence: CASSPRLGTSGSQVSYEQYF. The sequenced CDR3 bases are TGTGCCAGCAGCCCCCGACTTGGGACTAGCGGGAGTCAAGTGTCCTACGAG.

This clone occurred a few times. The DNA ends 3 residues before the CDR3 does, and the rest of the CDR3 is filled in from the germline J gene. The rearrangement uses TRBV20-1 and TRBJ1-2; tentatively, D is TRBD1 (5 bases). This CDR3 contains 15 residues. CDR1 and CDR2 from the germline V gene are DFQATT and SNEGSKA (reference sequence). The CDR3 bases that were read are TGCAGTGCTGAACGCGAGGGGCCTATATCCTACGAC. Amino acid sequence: CSAEREGPISYD. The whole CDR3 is CSAEREGPISYDYTF.

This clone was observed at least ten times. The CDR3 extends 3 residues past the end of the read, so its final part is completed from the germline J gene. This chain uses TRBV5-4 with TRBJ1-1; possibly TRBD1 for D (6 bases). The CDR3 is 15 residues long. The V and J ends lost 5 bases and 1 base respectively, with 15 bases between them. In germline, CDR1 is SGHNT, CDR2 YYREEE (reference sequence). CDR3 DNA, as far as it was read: TGTGCCAGCAGGAGGTGGGGGCTAGGGAACACTGAA. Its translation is CASRRWGLGNTE. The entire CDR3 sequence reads CASRRWGLGNTEAFF.

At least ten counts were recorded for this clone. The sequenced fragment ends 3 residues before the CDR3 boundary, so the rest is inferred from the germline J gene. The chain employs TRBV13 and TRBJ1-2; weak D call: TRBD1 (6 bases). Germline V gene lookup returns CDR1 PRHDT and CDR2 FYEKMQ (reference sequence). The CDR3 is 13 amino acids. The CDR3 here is CASSLGQGRGYTF. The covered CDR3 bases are TGTGCCAGCAGCTTAGGACAGGGAAGAGGC.

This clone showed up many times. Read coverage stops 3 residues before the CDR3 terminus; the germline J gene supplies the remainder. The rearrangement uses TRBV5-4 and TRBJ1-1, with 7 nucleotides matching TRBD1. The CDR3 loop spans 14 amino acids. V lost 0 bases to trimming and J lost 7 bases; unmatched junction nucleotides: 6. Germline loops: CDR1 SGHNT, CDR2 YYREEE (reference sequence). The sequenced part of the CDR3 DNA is TGTGCCAGCAGCTTGGGAGGGGGCGTCGGTGAA. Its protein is CASSLGGGVGE. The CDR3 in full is CASSLGGGVGEAFF.